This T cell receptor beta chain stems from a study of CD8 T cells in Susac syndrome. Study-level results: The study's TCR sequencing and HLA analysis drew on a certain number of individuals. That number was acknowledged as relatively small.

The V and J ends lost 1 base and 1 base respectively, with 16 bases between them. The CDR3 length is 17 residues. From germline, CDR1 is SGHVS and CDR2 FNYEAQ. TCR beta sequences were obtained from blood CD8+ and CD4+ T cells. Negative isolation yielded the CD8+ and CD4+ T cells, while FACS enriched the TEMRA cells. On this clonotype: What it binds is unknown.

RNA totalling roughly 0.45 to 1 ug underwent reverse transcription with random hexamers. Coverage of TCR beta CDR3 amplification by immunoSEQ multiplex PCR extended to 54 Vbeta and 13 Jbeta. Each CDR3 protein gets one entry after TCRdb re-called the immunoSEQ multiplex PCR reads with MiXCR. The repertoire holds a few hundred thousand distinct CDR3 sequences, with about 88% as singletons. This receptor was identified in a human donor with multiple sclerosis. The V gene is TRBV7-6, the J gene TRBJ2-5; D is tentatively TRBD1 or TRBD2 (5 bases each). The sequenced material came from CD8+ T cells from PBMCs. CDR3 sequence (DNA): TGTGCCAGCAGCTTAGAATCGATCCTGGGGGTCCAAGAGACCCAGTACTTC. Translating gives CASSLESILGVQETQYF.